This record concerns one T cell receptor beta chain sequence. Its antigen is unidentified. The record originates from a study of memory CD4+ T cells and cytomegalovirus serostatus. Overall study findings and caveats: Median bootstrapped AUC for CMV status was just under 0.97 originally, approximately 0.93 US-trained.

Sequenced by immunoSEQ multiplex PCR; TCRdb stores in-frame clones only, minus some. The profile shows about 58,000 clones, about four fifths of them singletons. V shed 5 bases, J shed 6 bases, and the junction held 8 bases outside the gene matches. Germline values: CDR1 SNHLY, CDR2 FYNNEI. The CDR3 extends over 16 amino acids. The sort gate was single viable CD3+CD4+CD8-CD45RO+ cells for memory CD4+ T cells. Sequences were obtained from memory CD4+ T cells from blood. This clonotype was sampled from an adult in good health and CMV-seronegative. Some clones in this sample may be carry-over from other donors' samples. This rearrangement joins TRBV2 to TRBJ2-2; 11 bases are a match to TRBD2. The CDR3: CASSPGVSGRAGELFF. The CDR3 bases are TGTGCCAGCAGTCCCGGGGTTAGCGGGAGGGCCGGGGAGCTGTTTTTT. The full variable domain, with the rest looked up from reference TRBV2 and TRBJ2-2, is EPEVTQTPSHQVTQMGQEVILRCVPISNHLYFYWYRQILGQKVEFLVSFYNNEISEKSEIFDDQFSVERPDGSNFTLKIRSTKLEDSAMYFCASSPGVSGRAGELFFGEGSRLTVL.